Presented here are 25 T cell receptor beta chains from one specimen sequenced in a study of blood T cell repertoires in COVID-19. Data came from immunoSEQ multiplex PCR; TCRdb stores just in-frame clones and leaves some out. Of approximately 100,000 clones in the sample, nearly 90% were seen once. Sequencing was carried out using peripheral blood. The receptors here all came from a woman of 80 years or more with active COVID-19.

The CDR3 coding sequence is TGTGCCAGCATTGCGGGACAGGTGACTGGAAACACCATATATTTT. It translates to CASIAGQVTGNTIYF. V usage is TRBV28 and J usage is TRBJ1-3; 8 bases agree with TRBD1. The ends lost 7 bases at V and 2 bases at J; junction bases unmatched: 7. Germline V gene sequence: CDR1 MDHEN, CDR2 SYDVKM. The CDR3 consists of 15 residues.

The genes are TRBV28 and TRBJ2-5; possible D gene TRBD2, 6 bases. The CDR3 has 16 residues. Deletions cut 4 bases from V and 7 bases from J, with 22 bases between. Per the germline V gene, CDR1 is MDHEN and CDR2 is SYDVKM. In DNA form, the CDR3 reads TGTGCCAGCAGTTCAAGCCGGGACTGGCTCCTAGGGACCCAGTACTTC. This encodes CASSSSRDWLLGTQYF.

The J gene is TRBJ1-1, the V gene TRBV29-1; D is unresolved. CDR1 SQVTM and CDR2 ANQGSEA come from the germline V gene. The CDR3 loop spans 13 amino acids. The V end was cut by 0 bases, the J end by 1 base, with 6 bases between. The CDR3 bases are TGCAGCGTTGAAGACCCCAAGAACACTGAAGCTTTCTTT. It encodes CSVEDPKNTEAFF.

J is TRBJ1-6 and V is TRBV30; 9 bases fit TRBD1. The CDR3 loop spans 15 amino acids. Trimming took 6 bases from V and 7 from J; bases not matched to a gene: 10. Germline V lookup: CDR1 GTSNPN, CDR2 SVGIG (reference sequence). The CDR3 is CACMVRGQGNSPLHF. The DNA for the CDR3 is TGTGCCTGTATGGTTCGAGGACAGGGGAATTCACCCCTCCACTTT. Together with reference TRBV30 and TRBJ1-6, the CDR3 gives the full variable domain: SQTIHQWPATLVQPVGSPLSLECTVEGTSNPNLYWYRQAAGRGLQLLFYSVGIGQISSEVPQNLSASRPQDRQFILSSKKLLLSDSGFYLCACMVRGQGNSPLHFGNGTRLTVT.

J is TRBJ2-7 and V is TRBV19; 10 bases line up with TRBD1. Germline V lookup: CDR1 LNHDA, CDR2 SQIVND (reference sequence). J lost 11 bases, V lost 1 base, and 11 bases had no gene match. This CDR3 is 15 amino acids long. The CDR3, as DNA: TGTGCCAGTAGTATAGGTCCGGGACAGGGGTATAGCAAGTACTTC. Protein product: CASSIGPGQGYSKYF. The whole variable domain, filled in from reference TRBV19 and TRBJ2-7, reads DGGITQSPKYLFRKEGQNVTLSCEQNLNHDAMYWYRQDPGQGLRLIYYSQIVNDFQKGDIAEGYSVSREKKESFPLTVTSAQKNPTAFYLCASSIGPGQGYSKYFGPGTRLTVT.

This chain joins TRBV6-4 and TRBJ2-7; D might be TRBD2 (6 bases). The ends were cut back, 4 bases at V and 1 base at J, with 23 bases in the middle. The CDR3 extends over 18 amino acids. From germline, CDR1 is MRHNA and CDR2 SNTAGT. CDR3 DNA sequence: TGTGCCAGCAGTGGAACATACGTGGTAGCGGCGATGTCCTACGAGCAGTACTTC. It encodes CASSGTYVVAAMSYEQYF.

The rearrangement links TRBV19 to TRBJ2-2; D unresolved. The CDR3 extends over 16 amino acids. Germline V gene data show CDR1 as LNHDA and CDR2 as SQIVND (reference sequence). The ends were cut back, 5 bases at V and 0 bases at J, with 13 bases in the middle. CDR3 DNA sequence: TGTGCCAGTAGTCACCGCTACCCCGCGAACACCGGGGAGCTGTTTTTT. Protein sequence: CASSHRYPANTGELFF.

The chain uses TRBV2 and TRBJ2-1; D may be TRBD1 (7 bases). CDR1 and CDR2 from the germline V gene are SNHLY and FYNNEI. This CDR3 is built from 15 residues. V was cut by 7 bases and J by 8 bases, with 21 bases left in between. As DNA, the CDR3 is TGTGCCAGCAAAAGGACAGGTCCGAGGGAGGATGAGCAGTTCTTC. This sequence encodes CASKRTGPREDEQFF.

The genes are TRBV6-2 or TRBV6-3 and TRBJ2-3, with 9 bases lining up with TRBD1. The CDR3 runs to 16 residues. Germline lookup yields CDR1 MNHEY and CDR2 SVGEGT. Trimming took 4 bases from V and 3 from J; bases not matched to a gene: 8. The CDR3 spells CASSLEGQGRTDTQYF. CDR3 nucleotides: TGTGCCAGCAGTTTGGAGGGACAGGGACGAACAGATACGCAGTATTTT.

The chain combines TRBV6-6 with TRBJ1-5; 7 nucleotides match TRBD1. The CDR3 is made up of 17 amino acids. V dropped 5 bases and J dropped 0; count of bases not matched to a gene: 10. The germline V gene has CDR1 MNHNY and CDR2 SVGAGI (reference sequence). The CDR3 nucleotides are TGTGCCAGCAGTCAGACAGGGAACCCCTATAGCAATCAGCCCCAGCATTTT. It is translated as CASSQTGNPYSNQPQHF.

This rearrangement joins TRBV21-1 to TRBJ1-1; the D call of TRBD1 is as the table states it, not checked on the DNA. TRBV21-1 represents a pseudogene. The CDR3 covers 14 residues. The CDR3 nucleotides are TGTGCCAGCAGCCACCGAGGGGGTATCACTGAAGCTTTCTTT. Translated, it gives CASSHRGGITEAFF.

V is TRBV21-1 and J is TRBJ1-1. TRBV21-1 is given as a pseudogene. The CDR3 is 17 amino acids. The chain's CDR3 is CASSTIIRGRALTEAFF. Written as DNA, the CDR3 is TGTGCCAGCAGCACCATTATACGGGGTAGGGCCCTAACTGAAGCTTTCTTT.

The chain joins TRBV7-2 to TRBJ2-5; TRBD2 agrees at 10 bases. Per the germline V gene, CDR1 is SGHTA and CDR2 is FQGNSA. The CDR3 sequence is 15 residues long. With 5 bases clipped from V and 2 bases from J, the junction kept 5 bases outside the gene matches. The CDR3 DNA reads as TGTGCCAGCAGCACGACTAGCGGGCAGCAAGAGACCCAGTACTTC. It translates to CASSTTSGQQETQYF. Full variable domain (rest looked up from reference TRBV7-2 and TRBJ2-5): GAGVSQSPSNKVTEKGKDVELRCDPISGHTALYWYRQSLGQGLEFLIYFQGNSAPDKSGLPSDRFSAERTGGSVSTLTIQRTQQEDSAVYLCASSTTSGQQETQYFGPGTRLLVL.

This clone is a singleton in its sample. The rearrangement joins TRBV2 to TRBJ2-2; TRBD1 matches at 7 bases. V lost 6 bases to trimming and J lost 6 bases; unmatched junction nucleotides: 4. Germline V CDR1 and CDR2: SNHLY, FYNNEI. This CDR3 has 13 amino acids. Here the CDR3 DNA reads TGTGCCAGCAGGGGTGACAGGGCCGGGGAGCTGTTTTTT. Translated, it gives CASRGDRAGELFF.

V usage is TRBV7-2 and J usage is TRBJ1-5; no definite D call. V lost 5 bases, J lost 9 bases, and 23 bases lay in between. Germline assignment: CDR1 SGHTA and CDR2 FQGNSA. The CDR3 loop spans 16 amino acids. For the CDR3, the DNA is TGTGCCAGCAGCCAAAAAGAAGCGACCATATATGCGCCCCAGCATTTT. It specifies CASSQKEATIYAPQHF.

V usage is TRBV28 and J usage is TRBJ1-4; 8 bases map to TRBD1. V shed 7 bases, J shed 0 bases, and the junction held 4 bases outside the gene matches. This CDR3 region has 15 residues. CDR1 MDHEN and CDR2 SYDVKM come from the germline V gene. CDR3 in DNA: TGTGCCAGCACCACGACAGGGGCAACTAATGAAAAACTGTTTTTT. Protein sequence: CASTTTGATNEKLFF.

V and J are TRBV6-5 and TRBJ2-1, with 7 bases identical to TRBD2. Germline trimming cut 7 bases from V and 3 bases from J; bases unmatched to any gene: 6. This CDR3 has 14 residues. Germline V gives CDR1 MNHEY, CDR2 SVGAGI. The CDR3 bases are TGTGCCAGCACTTCCGCGGGAGTCTACAATGAGCAGTTCTTC. It translates to CASTSAGVYNEQFF.

The CDR3 DNA reads as TGTGCCAGCAGTTACCTCCTCCCGGGACTAGCGGGAGTATACAATGAGCAGTTCTTC. Protein: CASSYLLPGLAGVYNEQFF. This sequence joins TRBV6-2 or TRBV6-3 and TRBJ2-1, with 14 bases fitting TRBD2. This CDR3 has 19 amino acids. With V trimmed by 2 bases and J by 4 bases, 10 bases remained unmatched. Germline CDR1 is MNHEY and CDR2 is SVGEGT.

The chain couples TRBV19 to TRBJ2-3, with a possible D match to TRBD1 (5 bases). This CDR3 comprises 18 residues. CDR1 and CDR2 from the germline V gene are LNHDA and SQIVND (reference sequence). V dropped 3 bases and J dropped 0 bases, with 19 bases sitting between them. CDR3 in amino acids: CASSILWTQYVSTDTQYF. The DNA of the CDR3 is TGTGCCAGTAGTATTCTCTGGACACAATACGTTAGCACAGATACGCAGTATTTT.

This chain's CDR3 is CASSYRDGRGAYEQYF. In DNA form, the CDR3 reads TGTGCCAGCAGTTACCGGGACGGCAGGGGTGCCTACGAGCAGTACTTC. The J gene is TRBJ2-7, the V gene TRBV6-2 or TRBV6-3; D perhaps matches TRBD1 (6 bases). V lost 2 bases and J 2 bases, leaving 16 bases between the germline ends. The CDR3 covers 16 residues. Germline loops: CDR1 MNHEY, CDR2 SVGEGT.

This clone was found once. The rearrangement links TRBV3-1 (or the pseudogene TRBV3-2) to TRBJ2-2; 7 nucleotides line up with TRBD2. Germline values: CDR1 LGHDT, CDR2 YNNKEL (reference sequence). After removal of 6 bases from V and 6 bases from J, the junction contained 4 bases not matched to a gene. CDR3 length equals 13 residues. This CDR3 reads CASRTSPAGELFF. The DNA for the CDR3 is TGTGCCAGCAGGACTAGCCCCGCCGGGGAGCTGTTTTTT.

This chain joins TRBV25-1 and TRBJ2-1; the D gene is possibly TRBD1 (6 bases). Germline CDR1 and CDR2: MGHDK and SYGVNS. The CDR3 runs 14 residues. V lost 8 bases and J lost 9, with 20 bases in between. CDR3 sequence reads: CASLGHARGSEQFF. CDR3 sequence (DNA): TGTGCCAGCTTGGGACACGCGAGGGGTAGTGAGCAGTTCTTC. The whole variable domain, remainder taken from reference TRBV25-1 and TRBJ2-1, is EADIYQTPRYLVIGTGKKITLECSQTMGHDKMYWYQQDPGMELHLIHYSYGVNSTEKGDLSSESTVSRIRTEHFPLTLESARPSHTSQYLCASLGHARGSEQFFGPGTRLTVL.

J is TRBJ1-3 and V is TRBV15, with TRBD1 as a possible D gene (5 bases). V lost 5 bases, J lost 2 bases, and 10 bases lay in between. The CDR3 is 14 residues long. Germline loops: CDR1 LNHNV, CDR2 YYDKDF (reference sequence). The CDR3 nucleotides read TGTGCCACCAGCGTGGGACTTGCTGGAAACACCATATATTTT. Protein sequence: CATSVGLAGNTIYF.

The chain recombines TRBV18 with TRBJ1-1, with D possibly matching TRBD1 (6 bases). Germline V gene data show CDR1 as KGHSH and CDR2 as LQKENI. The length of the CDR3 is 14 residues. Trimming left V 1 base short and J 4 bases short, with 10 bases between. The CDR3 protein is CASSPQTGGTEAFF. The CDR3 DNA sequence: TGTGCCAGCTCACCACAGACAGGTGGCACTGAAGCTTTCTTT.

This clone has just a few counts. The genes are TRBV28 and TRBJ2-7; 7 nucleotides align to TRBD1. CDR1 and CDR2 from the germline V gene are MDHEN and SYDVKM. The CDR3 totals 13 residues. Unmatched junction bases numbered 8, after V lost 6 bases and J lost 6 bases. The CDR3 reads CASSPGTAAEQYF. The DNA for the CDR3 is TGTGCCAGCAGCCCCGGGACAGCAGCCGAGCAGTACTTC.